This T cell receptor beta chain was obtained from a study of T-cell reconstitution after alpha-beta-depleted transplantation in children. Findings and caveats of the study: From newly produced T cells came most of the T-cell counts and diversity one year after transplant.

TCRbeta library construction was performed incorporating unique molecular identifiers. One entry per CDR3 protein, called by TCRdb with MiXCR from the PCR reads. The table lists fewer than 500,000 distinct CDR3 sequences, around 46% of them singletons. Trimming shortened V by 4 bases and J by 16 bases, and 21 bases separated the two germline ends. The germline CDR1 and CDR2 sequences are SGHDT and YYEEEE. The CDR3 consists of 14 residues. This clonotype appeared many times. The antigen remains unidentified. The chain uses TRBV5-6 and TRBJ1-6; possible D gene TRBD1, 6 bases. This TCR was recovered from a girl aged 2 to 10 with aplastic anemia, due to receive a stem cell transplant. The sample in question was PBMCs, obtained before TCRalphabeta/CD19-depleted stem cell transplant. The CDR3, as DNA: TGTGCCAGCAGCATGCGATCCCCGGGACACGGTCTCCACTTT. Protein: CASSMRSPGHGLHF.